This T cell receptor (beta chain) was documented in a study of read filtering for tumor transcriptome and immune sequencing. Study at large: The cohort had some 16 men and over eleven women aged about 40 to 90, mean roughly 70 years.

Trimming stripped 2 bases from V and 1 base from J, with 9 bases between. This CDR3 has 14 amino acids. Overall study findings and caveats: Dropping single-read clonotypes raised IR-seq and RNA-seq shared-clonotype correlation.

This library used roughly 430 ng RNA and molecular barcoded adaptors spanning alpha/delta and beta/gamma chains. MiXCR, run by TCRdb on the reads, gives a single entry per CDR3 protein. The data contain some 24,000 distinct CDR3 sequences, approximately 23% of them singletons. As to this clonotype: The antigen is unknown.

Bone marrow was sampled from every patient at the time of active disease. This TCR came from a donor aged 40 or over with multiple myeloma. The sequenced sample consisted of a population of CD138-negative cells sorted from bone marrow. The genes are TRBV12-3 or TRBV12-4 and TRBJ2-7, with a tentative D call TRBD1 (5 bases). The CDR3 coding sequence is TGTGCCAGCAGTTTAAACAGGATTTCCTACGAGCAGTACTTC. Protein: CASSLNRISYEQYF.